This record covers a single TCR beta chain. Antigen specificity is unknown. RNA transcripts yielded amplified TCR beta CDR3 regions. Researchers ran a first-round RT-PCR on the TCR CDR3 using the HTBI primer set. Each CDR3 protein is one row after TCRdb ran MiXCR on the multiplex PCR reads. The table lists around 350,000 distinct CDR3 sequences, just under 25% of them singletons, with about 70% in the top ten. These data originate in a study of T cells in Graves' hyperthyroidism and ophthalmopathy. Study results and limitations: Appearing also in blood were most of the thyroid clonotypes expanded above 0.001. Progression to ophthalmopathy was predicted a median of roughly 6.8 months early.

CDR1 SGHTA and CDR2 FQGNSA come from the germline V gene. The V gene end was trimmed by 0 bases and the J gene end by 9 bases; junction bases not matched to a gene: 6. The CDR3 covers 15 residues. Sequencing was carried out using blood. This sequence originates from a man aged 45-65 years with Graves' hyperthyroidism. The rearrangement links TRBV7-2 to TRBJ2-1; 9 bases are a match to TRBD2. In DNA form, the CDR3 reads TGTGCCAGCAGCTTAGCGGCTAGCGGGACTGGTGAGCAGTTCTTC. Translated, it gives CASSLAASGTGEQFF. Using reference TRBV7-2 and TRBJ2-1 for the parts outside the CDR3, the full variable domain is GAGVSQSPSNKVTEKGKDVELRCDPISGHTALYWYRQSLGQGLEFLIYFQGNSAPDKSGLPSDRFSAERTGGSVSTLTIQRTQQEDSAVYLCASSLAASGTGEQFFGPGTRLTVL.